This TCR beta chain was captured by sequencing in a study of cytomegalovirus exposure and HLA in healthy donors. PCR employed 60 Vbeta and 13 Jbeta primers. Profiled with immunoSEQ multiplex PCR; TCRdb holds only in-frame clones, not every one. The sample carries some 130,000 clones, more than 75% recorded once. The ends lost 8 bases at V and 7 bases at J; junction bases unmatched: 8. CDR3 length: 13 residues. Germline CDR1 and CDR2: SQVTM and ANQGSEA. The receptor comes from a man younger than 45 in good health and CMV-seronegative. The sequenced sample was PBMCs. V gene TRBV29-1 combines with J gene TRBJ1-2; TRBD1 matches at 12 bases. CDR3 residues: CSLRDRGLGGYTF. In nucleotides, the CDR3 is TGCAGCTTAAGGGACAGGGGGCTAGGTGGCTACACCTTC.